The clone carrying this TCR beta chain was seen repeatedly, ten times or more. Amplified TCR beta CDR3 regions derived from RNA transcripts. The HTBI set primed first-round TCR CDR3 RT-PCR. MiXCR was run by TCRdb on the multiplex PCR reads, yielding one entry per CDR3 protein. The sample consists of 500,000 to 750,000 distinct CDR3 sequences, about 43% of them appearing once. The source of the sample is a study of T cells in Graves' hyperthyroidism and ophthalmopathy. V lost 2 bases and J lost 3, with 9 bases in between. The CDR3 consists of 13 residues. Germline CDR1 SGDLS, CDR2 YYNGEE. The chain uses TRBV9 and TRBJ2-7, with D possibly matching TRBD1 (6 bases). Sequencing was performed on peripheral blood or thyroid tissue (not recorded which). The source of this sequence is a woman between 18 and 30 years old with Graves' hyperthyroidism. CDR3 in DNA: TGTGCCAGCAGCGTTAAGACAGGCTACGAGCAGTACTTC. This encodes CASSVKTGYEQYF. The whole variable domain, remainder taken from reference TRBV9 and TRBJ2-7, is DSGVTQTPKHLITATGQRVTLRCSPRSGDLSVYWYQQSLDQGLQFLIQYYNGEERAKGNILERFSAQQFPDLHSELNLSSLELGDSALYFCASSVKTGYEQYFGPGTRLTVT.